This passage covers 9 T cell receptor beta chains from one sample sequenced in a study of OX40 agonist ivuxolimab in advanced cancers. Measured with immunoSEQ multiplex PCR; TCRdb has only the in-frame clones, and not every one. This table has about 77,000 clones, more than 70% appearing once. This specimen was CD4+ or CD8+ T cells sorted from blood, taken in a trial of the OX40 agonist ivuxolimab. These receptors were collected from an adult with an advanced solid tumor such as melanoma, head and neck, liver or kidney cancer.

The chain has TRBV5-8 and TRBJ2-7; 11 bases align to TRBD1. J gave up 2 bases and V 5 bases, and 3 bases lay outside the gene matches. Germline loops: CDR1 SGHTS, CDR2 YDEGEE. The CDR3 consists of 14 residues. The CDR3 DNA reads TGTGCCAGCAGAGGGACAGGGGGAACCTACGAGCAGTACTTC. Translated: CASRGTGGTYEQYF.

This clone has only one observation. V gene TRBV5-1 combines with J gene TRBJ2-7; D is perhaps TRBD2 (6 bases). The CDR3 covers 13 residues. Germline-derived CDR1 and CDR2 are SGHRS and YFSETQ. V lost 2 bases and J lost 0, with 6 bases in between. CDR3 coding DNA: TGCGCCAGCAGCTTCGGGGGCTCCTACGAGCAGTACTTC. Translating gives CASSFGGSYEQYF.

The chain recombines TRBV5-6 with TRBJ2-3, with D tentatively TRBD2 (6 bases). Germline CDR1 reads SGHDT; CDR2 reads YYEEEE. CDR3 length equals 15 residues. V lost 4 bases to trimming and J lost 1 base, with 13 bases between them. The CDR3 bases are TGTGCCAGCAGCCGTTCGGGAGCGGGCACAGATACGCAGTATTTT. Amino acids: CASSRSGAGTDTQYF.

The rearrangement links TRBV7-9 to TRBJ1-4; D remains ambiguous. Trimming removed 3 bases from V and 5 bases from J, with 7 bases in between. The CDR3 length is 13 residues. CDR1 is SEHNR, CDR2 FQNEAQ, per germline (reference sequence). CDR3 residues: CASSLTFNEKLFF. DNA for the CDR3: TGTGCCAGCAGCTTGACATTCAATGAAAAACTGTTTTTT.

This chain links TRBV28 with TRBJ2-7; TRBD1 agrees at 7 bases. The CDR3 has 13 residues. The V gene end was trimmed by 6 bases and the J gene end by 0 bases; junction bases not matched to a gene: 2. From germline, CDR1 is MDHEN and CDR2 SYDVKM. This chain's CDR3 is CASRGTVSYEQYF. The DNA for the CDR3 is TGTGCCAGCAGGGGGACAGTCTCCTACGAGCAGTACTTC. Full variable domain (missing parts from reference TRBV28 and TRBJ2-7): DVKVTQSSRYLVKRTGEKVFLECVQDMDHENMFWYRQDPGLGLRLIYFSYDVKMKEKGDIPEGYSVSREKKERFSLILESASTNQTSMYLCASRGTVSYEQYFGPGTRLTVT.

A note on this clone: The same CDR3 arises from other DNA sequences in this sample as well. The gene calls are TRBV7-2 and TRBJ1-3; D not certain. The V and J ends lost 4 bases and 2 bases respectively, with 0 bases between them. Germline V gene sequence: CDR1 SGHTA, CDR2 FQGNSA. This CDR3 has 11 residues. The CDR3 bases are TGTGCCAGCAGCTCTGGAAACACCATATATTTT. It specifies CASSSGNTIYF. The entire variable domain, with the rest obtained from reference TRBV7-2 and TRBJ1-3, is as follows: GAGVSQSPSNKVTEKGKDVELRCDPISGHTALYWYRQSLGQGLEFLIYFQGNSAPDKSGLPSDRFSAERTGGSVSTLTIQRTQQEDSAVYLCASSSGNTIYFGEGSWLTVV.

The chain is built from TRBV5-1 and TRBJ1-1; D not certain. Germline V CDR1 and CDR2: SGHRS, YFSETQ. The V and J ends lost 3 bases and 2 bases respectively, with 11 bases between them. This CDR3 comprises 14 residues. CDR3 bases: TGCGCCAGCAGCTCGGCTCCGGCAAACACTGAAGCTTTCTTT. Translated: CASSSAPANTEAFF.

This clone appeared a single time. The chain combines TRBV9 with TRBJ2-2; D call uncertain. This CDR3 has 14 residues. Germline CDR1 reads SGDLS; CDR2 reads YYNGEE. Trimming removed 5 bases at V and 2 bases at J, with 10 bases between. This CDR3 is CASRPDVNTGELFF. The CDR3 nucleotides read TGTGCCAGCAGACCGGACGTCAACACCGGGGAGCTGTTTTTT.

The J gene is TRBJ1-2, the V gene TRBV10-3; 7 nucleotides align to TRBD1. With V trimmed by 9 bases and J by 8 bases, 6 bases remained unmatched. The length of the CDR3 is 11 residues. Germline V gene lookup returns CDR1 ENHRY and CDR2 SYGVKD. The CDR3 bases are TGTGCCATGGGGGGGGACAGCGGCTACACCTTC. Translating gives CAMGGDSGYTF.